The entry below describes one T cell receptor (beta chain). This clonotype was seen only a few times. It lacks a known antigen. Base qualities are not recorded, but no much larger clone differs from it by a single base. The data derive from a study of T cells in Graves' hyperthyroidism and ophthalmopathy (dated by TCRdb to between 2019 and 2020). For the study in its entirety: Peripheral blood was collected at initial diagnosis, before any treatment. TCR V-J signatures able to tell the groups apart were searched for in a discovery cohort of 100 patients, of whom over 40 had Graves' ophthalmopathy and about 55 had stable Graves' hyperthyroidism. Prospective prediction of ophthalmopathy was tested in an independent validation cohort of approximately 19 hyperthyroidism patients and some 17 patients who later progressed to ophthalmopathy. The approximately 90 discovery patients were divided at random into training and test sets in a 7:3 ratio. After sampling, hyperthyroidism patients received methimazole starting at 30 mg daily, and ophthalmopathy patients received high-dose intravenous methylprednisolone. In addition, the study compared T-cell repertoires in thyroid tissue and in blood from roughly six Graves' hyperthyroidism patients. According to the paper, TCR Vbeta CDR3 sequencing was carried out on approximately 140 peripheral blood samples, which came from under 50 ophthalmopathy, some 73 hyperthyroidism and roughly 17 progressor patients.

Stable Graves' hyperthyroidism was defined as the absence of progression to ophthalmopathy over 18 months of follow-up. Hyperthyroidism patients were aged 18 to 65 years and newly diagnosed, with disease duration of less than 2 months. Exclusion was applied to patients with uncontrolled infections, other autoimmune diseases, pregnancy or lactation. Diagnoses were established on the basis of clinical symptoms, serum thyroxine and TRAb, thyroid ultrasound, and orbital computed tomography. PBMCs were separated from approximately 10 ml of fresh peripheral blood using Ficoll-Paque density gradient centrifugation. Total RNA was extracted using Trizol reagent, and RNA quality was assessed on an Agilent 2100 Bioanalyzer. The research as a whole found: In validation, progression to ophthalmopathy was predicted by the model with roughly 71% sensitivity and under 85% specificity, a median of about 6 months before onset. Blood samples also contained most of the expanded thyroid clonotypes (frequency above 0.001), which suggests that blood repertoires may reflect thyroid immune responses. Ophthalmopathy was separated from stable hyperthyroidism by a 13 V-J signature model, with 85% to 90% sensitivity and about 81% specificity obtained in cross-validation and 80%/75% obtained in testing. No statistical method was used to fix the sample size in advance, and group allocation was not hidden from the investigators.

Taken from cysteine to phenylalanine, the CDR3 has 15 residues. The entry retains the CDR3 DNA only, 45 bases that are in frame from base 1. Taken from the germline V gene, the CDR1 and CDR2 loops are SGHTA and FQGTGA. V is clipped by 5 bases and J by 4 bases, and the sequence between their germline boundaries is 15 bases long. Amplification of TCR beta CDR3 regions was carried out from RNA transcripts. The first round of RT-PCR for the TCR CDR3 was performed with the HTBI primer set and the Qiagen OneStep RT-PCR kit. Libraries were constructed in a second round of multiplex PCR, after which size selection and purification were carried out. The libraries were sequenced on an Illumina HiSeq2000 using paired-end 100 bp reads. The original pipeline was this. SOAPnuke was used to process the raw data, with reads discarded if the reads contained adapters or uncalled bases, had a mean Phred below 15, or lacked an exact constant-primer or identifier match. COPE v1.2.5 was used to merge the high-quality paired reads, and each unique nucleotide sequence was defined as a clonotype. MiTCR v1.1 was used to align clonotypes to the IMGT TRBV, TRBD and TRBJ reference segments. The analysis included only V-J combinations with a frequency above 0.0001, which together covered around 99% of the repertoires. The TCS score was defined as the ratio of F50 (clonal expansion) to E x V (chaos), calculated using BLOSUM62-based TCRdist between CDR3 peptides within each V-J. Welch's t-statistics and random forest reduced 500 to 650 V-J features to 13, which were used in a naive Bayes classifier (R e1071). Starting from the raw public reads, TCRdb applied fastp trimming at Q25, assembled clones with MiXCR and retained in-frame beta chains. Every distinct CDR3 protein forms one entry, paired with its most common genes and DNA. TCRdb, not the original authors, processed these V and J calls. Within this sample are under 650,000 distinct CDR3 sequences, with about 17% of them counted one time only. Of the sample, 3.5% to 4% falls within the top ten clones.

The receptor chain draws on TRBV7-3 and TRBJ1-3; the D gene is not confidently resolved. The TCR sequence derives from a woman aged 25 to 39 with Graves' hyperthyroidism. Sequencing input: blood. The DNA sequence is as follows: TGTGCCAGCAGCCCTGTTGACACGGCGGGAAACACCATATATTTT. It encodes CASSPVDTAGNTIYF.